Following are 29 T cell receptor beta chains from one sample sequenced in a study of blood T cell repertoires in COVID-19. Some clones are missing from TCRdb's copy, which holds only in-frame ones; the method was immunoSEQ multiplex PCR. Altogether tens of thousands of clones are present, more than 75% being singletons, with the ten largest covering roughly a fifth. Sequencing was carried out using peripheral blood. The receptors shown here come from an elderly woman with active or convalescent COVID-19.

This clone was detected only a few times. V is TRBV28 and J is TRBJ1-2; TRBD1 agrees at 7 bases. CDR3 length: 14 amino acids. V lost 5 bases, J lost 1 base, and 4 bases stayed unmatched. Per the germline V gene, CDR1 is MDHEN and CDR2 is SYDVKM. CDR3 sequence: CASSPGGLNYGYTF. Written as DNA, the CDR3 is TGTGCCAGCAGTCCAGGGGGGCTTAACTATGGCTACACCTTC.

The chain employs TRBV9 and TRBJ1-2; 8 bases align to TRBD1. The CDR3 has 13 residues. The V gene end was trimmed by 5 bases and the J gene end by 4 bases; junction bases not matched to a gene: 4. The germline V gene has CDR1 SGDLS and CDR2 YYNGEE. This chain's CDR3 is CASSGQGGYGYTF. CDR3 nucleotides: TGTGCCAGCAGTGGACAGGGAGGCTATGGCTACACCTTC.

The V gene is TRBV19, the J gene TRBJ1-4; 9 bases align to TRBD1. This CDR3 is 14 amino acids long. Germline trimming cut 4 bases from V and 7 bases from J; bases unmatched to any gene: 4. The germline V gene has CDR1 LNHDA and CDR2 SQIVND (reference sequence). In DNA form, the CDR3 reads TGTGCCAGTAGTAGTACAGGGGGCGGTGAAAAACTGTTTTTT. Its translation: CASSSTGGGEKLFF.

The chain links TRBV7-8 to TRBJ2-2, with 8 bases identical to TRBD1. Trimming cost V 1 base and J 4 bases; bases outside gene matches: 5. The CDR3 extends over 16 amino acids. Germline V lookup: CDR1 SGHVS, CDR2 FQNEAQ. The CDR3 DNA sequence: TGTGCCAGCAGCTTAGTGGTGACAGGGGCCACCGGGGAGCTGTTTTTT. Its protein product is CASSLVVTGATGELFF.

The CDR3 DNA reads as TGCGCCAGCAGCTTACAGGGGTTGTCACCCCTCCACTTT. This codes for CASSLQGLSPLHF. The chain uses TRBV5-1 and TRBJ1-6, with 7 bases aligning to TRBD1. The CDR3 is made up of 13 amino acids. The V segment lost 2 bases and the J segment 10 bases; nucleotides outside the gene matches: 3. CDR1 and CDR2 from the germline V gene are SGHRS and YFSETQ. Full variable domain (remainder filled in from reference TRBV5-1 and TRBJ1-6): KAGVTQTPRYLIKTRGQQVTLSCSPISGHRSVSWYQQTPGQGLQFLFEYFSETQRNKGNFPGRFSGRQFSNSRSEMNVSTLELGDSALYLCASSLQGLSPLHFGNGTRLTVT.

The V call is TRBV7-2, the J call TRBJ2-1, with D unclear. The CDR3 spans 13 residues. Germline CDR1 reads SGHTA; CDR2 reads FQGNSA. Deletions cut 1 base from V and 5 bases from J, with 6 bases between. The CDR3 loop reads CASSLGLDNEQFF. The CDR3 coding sequence is TGTGCCAGCAGCTTAGGCCTAGACAATGAGCAGTTCTTC.

The chain links TRBV6-1 to TRBJ2-7; 7 bases line up with TRBD1. CDR3 length: 14 amino acids. The J segment lost 2 bases and the V segment lost 3 bases, leaving 4 bases of the junction unmatched. The V gene's germline CDR1 is MNHNS and CDR2 SASEGT. In DNA, the CDR3 is TGTGCCAGCAGTGAGGACAGGTACCCCTACGAGCAGTACTTC. Translated: CASSEDRYPYEQYF.

The genes are TRBV2 and TRBJ2-5, with 9 bases identical to TRBD1. V was clipped by 8 bases and J by 2 bases; unmatched bases: 0. The CDR3 spans 12 residues. Germline V gives CDR1 SNHLY, CDR2 FYNNEI. The CDR3 nucleotides are TGTGCCAGCGGACAGGGGCAAGAGACCCAGTACTTC. The encoded protein is CASGQGQETQYF. Complete variable domain (other parts from reference TRBV2 and TRBJ2-5): EPEVTQTPSHQVTQMGQEVILRCVPISNHLYFYWYRQILGQKVEFLVSFYNNEISEKSEIFDDQFSVERPDGSNFTLKIRSTKLEDSAMYFCASGQGQETQYFGPGTRLLVL.

This chain uses TRBV11-2 with TRBJ2-7, with 7 bases matching TRBD1. J gave up 4 bases and V 5 bases, and 20 bases lay outside the gene matches. The CDR3 consists of 18 residues. Germline V gene lookup returns CDR1 SGHAT and CDR2 FQNNGV. CDR3 coding DNA: TGTGCCAGCAGCCCCCTCGACAGGGCTCGAACTCGTGGATACGAGCAGTACTTC. This translates into CASSPLDRARTRGYEQYF.

The rearrangement uses TRBV5-8 and TRBJ1-2, with D unresolved. V was cut by 1 base and J by 4 bases, with 11 bases left in between. CDR3 length: 14 residues. Germline V gives CDR1 SGHTS, CDR2 YDEGEE. CDR3 protein: CASSLSRGIYGYTF. The CDR3 nucleotides read TGTGCCAGCAGCTTGTCTCGAGGGATCTATGGCTACACCTTC.

This clone was seen a single time. The rearrangement joins TRBV3-1 (or the pseudogene TRBV3-2) to TRBJ2-5; tentative D call: TRBD2 (5 bases). The CDR3 sequence is 14 residues long. Germline CDR1 is LGHDT and CDR2 is YNNKEL (reference sequence). V shed 3 bases and J shed 5 bases, with 13 bases lying between them. CDR3 in DNA: TGTGCCAGCAGCCAGTTAGGACTGAAGGAGACCCAGTACTTC. Its protein product is CASSQLGLKETQYF.

The chain employs TRBV5-5 and TRBJ2-2; the D gene is possibly TRBD2 (5 bases). The CDR3 loop spans 15 amino acids. The germline V and J ends were trimmed by 1 base and 4 bases, with 11 bases remaining between them. CDR1 is SGHKS and CDR2 is YYEKEE in the germline V gene (reference sequence). For the CDR3, the DNA is TGTGCCAGCAGCTTGCGGTCCGGGATCACCGGGGAGCTGTTTTTT. Its translation: CASSLRSGITGELFF. The complete variable domain, with remaining parts taken from reference TRBV5-5 and TRBJ2-2, reads DAGVTQSPTHLIKTRGQQVTLRCSPISGHKSVSWYQQVLGQGPQFIFQYYEKEERGRGNFPDRFSARQFPNYSSELNVNALLLGDSALYLCASSLRSGITGELFFGEGSRLTVL.

This chain links TRBV21-1 with TRBJ1-6; TRBD1 is the table's D call, not checked against the DNA. TRBV21-1 is given as a pseudogene. The CDR3 is 15 residues long. CDR3 loop: CASSKWDRRNSPLHF. DNA of the CDR3: TGTGCCAGCAGCAAATGGGACAGGAGGAATTCACCCCTCCACTTT.

This chain links TRBV10-3 with TRBJ1-6, with D maybe TRBD1 (5 bases). Per germline, CDR1 ENHRY and CDR2 SYGVKD. V lost 11 bases and J lost 6, with 14 bases in between. The CDR3 consists of 13 residues. For the CDR3, the DNA is TGTGCCGCACGGGGGAAGAGTAATTCACCCCTCCACTTT. Protein sequence: CAARGKSNSPLHF.

CDR3 sequence reads: CASSLPGQGYSNQPQHF. The DNA for the CDR3 is TGTGCCAGCAGTTTACCGGGACAGGGGTATAGCAATCAGCCCCAGCATTTT. The chain carries TRBV28 and TRBJ1-5, with 10 nucleotides matching TRBD1. The J segment lost 0 bases and the V segment lost 2 bases, leaving 4 bases of the junction unmatched. This CDR3 has 17 residues. The germline gives CDR1 MDHEN, CDR2 SYDVKM.

The chain has TRBV30 and TRBJ2-2, with a possible D match to TRBD2 (7 bases). With 0 bases removed from V and 3 bases from J, the gap between germline ends came to 11 bases. CDR3 length: 15 amino acids. The germline CDR1 and CDR2 sequences are GTSNPN and SVGIG (reference sequence). CDR3 amino acids: CAWSVGGADTGELFF. CDR3 DNA sequence: TGTGCCTGGAGTGTAGGGGGGGCGGACACCGGGGAGCTGTTTTTT. The whole variable domain, filled in from reference TRBV30 and TRBJ2-2, reads SQTIHQWPATLVQPVGSPLSLECTVEGTSNPNLYWYRQAAGRGLQLLFYSVGIGQISSEVPQNLSASRPQDRQFILSSKKLLLSDSGFYLCAWSVGGADTGELFFGEGSRLTVL.

The rearrangement uses TRBV28 and TRBJ1-2, with D perhaps matching TRBD1 (5 bases). V gave up 6 bases and J gave up 4 bases, with 18 bases separating them. The CDR3 is made up of 15 amino acids. Germline CDR1 and CDR2: MDHEN and SYDVKM. The CDR3 DNA follows: TGTGCCAGCAGCCCTGGGACTACGGGAGGCTATGGCTACACCTTC. Protein sequence: CASSPGTTGGYGYTF.

The CDR3 is CASSPPTTDRASPLHF. Written as DNA, the CDR3 is TGTGCCAGCTCACCACCTACTACTGACAGGGCTTCACCCCTCCACTTT. This chain connects TRBV18 to TRBJ1-6, with 7 bases identical to TRBD1. CDR3 length: 16 amino acids. CDR1 and CDR2 (germline): KGHSH, LQKENI. The ends lost 0 bases at V and 9 bases at J; junction bases unmatched: 8.

The genes are TRBV9 and TRBJ1-3; 9 bases agree with TRBD1. Germline lookup yields CDR1 SGDLS and CDR2 YYNGEE. The CDR3 is 16 amino acids. With 3 bases clipped from V and 4 bases from J, the junction kept 8 bases outside the gene matches. CDR3 sequence: CASSAEDRGEGNTIYF. The DNA for the CDR3 is TGTGCCAGCAGCGCCGAGGACAGGGGAGAAGGAAACACCATATATTTT.

The CDR3 nucleotides read TGTGCCAGCAGCTTAGGTTCGAGTGGCTACACCTTC. The encoded protein is CASSLGSSGYTF. This chain connects TRBV7-2 to TRBJ1-2; D gene uncertain. The CDR3 loop spans 12 amino acids. V was trimmed by 1 base and J by 7 bases, leaving 7 bases between them. Looked up from germline, CDR1 is SGHTA and CDR2 is FQGNSA.

This chain uses TRBV14 with TRBJ2-1; no definite D call. This CDR3 region has 13 residues. Trimming cost V 3 bases and J 9 bases, with 12 bases left between them. Germline lookup yields CDR1 SGHDN and CDR2 FVKESK. The CDR3 here is CASSQSVVFEQFF. The CDR3, as DNA: TGTGCCAGCAGCCAGTCGGTGGTTTTTGAGCAGTTCTTC.

In this sample, this clone turned up a few times. The chain links TRBV29-1 to TRBJ1-5, with TRBD1 as a possible D gene (5 bases). Germline V gives CDR1 SQVTM, CDR2 ANQGSEA. V was shortened by 6 bases and J by 8 bases, with 23 bases between the two germline ends. This CDR3 region has 15 residues. Here the CDR3 reads CSVAAGGSRMEPQHF. The CDR3 nucleotides are TGCAGCGTCGCTGCGGGGGGATCTCGTATGGAGCCCCAGCATTTT.

Concerning this clone itself: Within the sample, other DNA sequences also encode this same CDR3. This chain links TRBV6-2 or TRBV6-3 with TRBJ2-2; unclear D gene. CDR3 length: 14 amino acids. CDR1 MNHEY and CDR2 SVGEGT come from the germline V gene. Trimming removed 2 bases at V and 1 base at J, with 5 bases between. CDR3 loop: CASSYGRNTGELFF. CDR3 in DNA: TGTGCCAGCAGTTACGGCCGGAACACCGGGGAGCTGTTTTTT.

The CDR3 region is CASSYTDGGGELFF. CDR3 DNA sequence: TGTGCCAGCAGTTACACGGATGGAGGCGGGGAGCTGTTTTTT. The J gene is TRBJ2-2, the V gene TRBV6-2 or TRBV6-3, with a possible D match to TRBD2 (5 bases). This CDR3 spans 14 amino acids. Trimming left V 2 bases short and J 7 bases short, with 11 bases between. From germline, CDR1 is MNHEY and CDR2 SVGEGT.

This clone was detected only once. This chain links TRBV7-2 with TRBJ1-5, with 7 bases fitting TRBD1. The CDR3 runs 16 residues. Germline CDR1 SGHTA, CDR2 FQGNSA. After removal of 1 base from V and 4 bases from J, the junction contained 7 bases not matched to a gene. The CDR3 DNA follows: TGTGCCAGCAGCTTAGTTAGGGGGCAGCTGAATCAGCCCCAGCATTTT. Translation: CASSLVRGQLNQPQHF.

The rearrangement links TRBV20-1 to TRBJ2-1, with a tentative D call TRBD1 (6 bases). V gave up 4 bases and J gave up 12 bases, with 13 bases separating them. Germline CDR1 and CDR2: DFQATT and SNEGSKA (reference sequence). The CDR3 is 11 residues long. The CDR3 DNA reads as TGCAGTGCTATCTATTCCAGGGGGCAGTTCTTC. This gives the protein CSAIYSRGQFF.

This chain joins TRBV6-5 and TRBJ2-5; maybe TRBD2 (6 bases). The CDR3 contains 15 residues. V was shortened by 2 bases and J by 2 bases, with 12 bases between the two germline ends. CDR1 and CDR2 (germline): MNHEY, SVGAGI. This chain's CDR3 is CASSYHRDLQETQYF. CDR3 nucleotide sequence: TGTGCCAGCAGTTACCATCGGGACTTGCAAGAGACCCAGTACTTC.

This clone was seen a handful of times. The J gene is TRBJ2-2, the V gene TRBV7-2, with 9 nucleotides matching TRBD2. The V gene's germline CDR1 is SGHTA and CDR2 FQGNSA. V trimming: 1 base; J trimming: 3 bases; junction bases outside the gene matches: 6. This CDR3 spans 17 amino acids. The CDR3 region has the DNA TGTGCCAGCAGCTTAGGACGGCGGGGGGGCCACACCGGGGAGCTGTTTTTT. Protein: CASSLGRRGGHTGELFF.

This rearrangement joins TRBV7-6 to TRBJ2-1; 7 bases line up with TRBD2. The J segment lost 0 bases and the V segment lost 8 bases, leaving 13 bases of the junction unmatched. Germline CDR1 SGHVS, CDR2 FNYEAQ. The CDR3 runs 17 residues. This CDR3 reads CASAKLTRGVSYNEQFF. CDR3 nucleotide sequence: TGTGCCAGCGCAAAACTAACACGGGGGGTCTCCTACAATGAGCAGTTCTTC.